The rows below give T cell receptor beta chains drawn from one sample of a study of blood T cells in healthy people across ages. One entry per CDR3 protein results from TCRdb running MiXCR on the 5' RACE reads. Of 1.5 million to 2 million distinct CDR3 sequences in the sample, 28% were seen once. The material sequenced was blood. The source of these receptors is a woman aged 30 to 39 in good health. Both conserved end residues are part of each CDR3. Each record gives: V gene, CDR3 protein.

v_call: TRBV5-1; cdr3_aa: CASSFSGDKADTQYF
v_call: TRBV5-1; cdr3_aa: CASVKERDSGTQYF
v_call: TRBV24-1; cdr3_aa: CATSDLHLDRDIQYF
v_call: TRBV6-5; cdr3_aa: CASSYSRGEIETQYF
v_call: TRBV7-2; cdr3_aa: CASSLGRITNQETQYF
v_call: TRBV28; cdr3_aa: CASSSMTVDYEQYF
v_call: TRBV28; cdr3_aa: CASRAEKGYTF
v_call: TRBV5-1; cdr3_aa: CASRPTGTSGRGLQETQYF
v_call: TRBV7-2; cdr3_aa: CASGFVTGELFF
v_call: TRBV14; cdr3_aa: CASSPTVVNEQFF